This T cell receptor beta chain was captured by sequencing in a study of regulatory and conventional T cells in RAG deficiency. Whole-study findings and limits: Omenn CD25-high CD127-low cells may be activated cells, not true Tregs. RAG-deficient patients showed markedly lower Shannon entropy and higher Simpson indices than control T-cell subsets. Omenn patients showed >80% Treg-Tconv overlap and shorter CDR3 lengths.

This CDR3 has 14 residues. The germline gives CDR1 MNHEY, CDR2 SVGAGI. With 0 bases removed from V and 5 bases from J, the gap between germline ends came to 10 bases. Regulatory T cells were sorted from blood as CD4+ CD25-high CD127-low cells. Remarks on this clone: Antigen specificity is unknown.

Using immunoSEQ multiplex PCR, the repertoire was profiled, and TCRdb retains in-frame clones only, with some absent. This table holds 3,200 or so clones, 85% to 95% found once. This sample was also put to use in a study of regulatory T cells. In that study: The primer mix had 52 TRBV and 13 TRBJ primers.

The receptor was isolated from a human donor in good health. Sequencing used CD4+ Tregs sorted from blood. The rearrangement joins TRBV6-5 to TRBJ2-5, with a possible D match to TRBD1 (6 bases). The DNA for the CDR3 is TGTGCCAGCAGTTACTCATGGCAGGGGGAGACCCAGTACTTC. Translated, it gives CASSYSWQGETQYF.